The 24 T cell receptor beta chains reported below all come from one sample, sequenced in a study of shared clonotypes between healthy human individuals. Generated by immunoSEQ multiplex PCR, the TCRdb table keeps only in-frame clones and is missing some. The table records about 480,000 clones, approximately 79% of them present only once. Sequencing was performed on PBMCs. These receptors were obtained from a woman between 40 and 55 years old in good health. Some clones in this sample may be carry-over from other donors' samples.

This clone was recorded many times. This chain links TRBV25-1 with TRBJ2-3, with TRBD2 matching 7 bases. The CDR3 has 17 amino acids. Trimming at V came to 1 base and at J to 2 bases, leaving 9 bases not matched to a gene. Per the germline V gene, CDR1 is MGHDK and CDR2 is SYGVNS. CDR3 in amino acids: CASSELGRGPSTDTQYF. Written as DNA, the CDR3 is TGTGCCAGCAGTGAATTAGGGAGGGGACCGTCCACAGATACGCAGTATTTT.

The J gene is TRBJ2-5, the V gene TRBV7-9, with 14 bases that match TRBD2. The J call is uncertain, as TRBJ2-7 better fits the DNA end. The CDR3 loop spans 18 amino acids. Germline loops: CDR1 SEHNR, CDR2 FQNEAQ (reference sequence). The CDR3 loop reads CASSLGGLAGAHSYEQYF. The CDR3 region has the DNA TGTGCCAGCAGCTTAGGGGGACTAGCGGGAGCCCACTCCTACGAGCAGTACTTC.

This rearrangement joins TRBV6-5 to TRBJ2-3; 10 bases agree with TRBD2. The CDR3 is made up of 16 amino acids. CDR1 and CDR2 (germline): MNHEY, SVGAGI. Trimming removed 2 bases from V and 4 bases from J; junction bases left unmatched: 6. The CDR3 is CASSYQPSGSSDTQYF. CDR3 DNA sequence: TGTGCCAGCAGTTACCAGCCTAGCGGGAGTTCAGATACGCAGTATTTT.

This clone was counted a few times. This chain uses TRBV11-2 with TRBJ1-6, with D possibly matching TRBD1 (5 bases). V lost 3 bases and J 6 bases, leaving 9 bases between the germline ends. CDR1 is SGHAT, CDR2 FQNNGV, per germline. The CDR3 loop spans 14 amino acids. This CDR3 reads CASSFQGGNSPLHF. Written as DNA, the CDR3 is TGTGCCAGCAGCTTCCAGGGTGGTAATTCACCCCTCCACTTT.

The table lists this clone with a few counts. This chain joins TRBV7-6 and TRBJ1-1; D may be TRBD1 (6 bases). CDR1 is SGHVS, CDR2 FNYEAQ, per germline. The CDR3 is made up of 14 amino acids. V was shortened by 1 base and J by 5 bases, with 11 bases between the two germline ends. Here the CDR3 reads CASSLDRDWTEAFF. The CDR3 DNA reads as TGTGCCAGCAGCTTAGACAGGGATTGGACTGAAGCTTTCTTT.

This clone was detected many times. The chain combines TRBV10-2 with TRBJ2-7, with TRBD2 matching 11 bases. J gave up 5 bases and V 4 bases, and 7 bases lay outside the gene matches. The CDR3 runs 15 residues. The germline V gene encodes CDR1 WSHSY and CDR2 SAAADI. CDR3 protein: CASSATSGSLNEQYF. For the CDR3, the DNA is TGCGCCAGCAGTGCAACTAGCGGGAGTCTGAACGAGCAGTACTTC.

This clone was observed at least ten times. The genes are TRBV4-1 and TRBJ1-2; D unresolved. V lost 1 base and J lost 0, with 12 bases in between. The CDR3 runs to 16 residues. In germline, CDR1 is MGHRA, CDR2 YSYEKL. CDR3 nucleotide sequence: TGCGCCAGCAGCCAAGGCTTGACGGATTCTAACTATGGCTACACCTTC. As protein: CASSQGLTDSNYGYTF.

The rearrangement links TRBV5-1 to TRBJ2-3, with TRBD2 identical over 11 bases. The length of the CDR3 is 16 residues. With 3 bases clipped from V and 0 bases from J, the junction kept 3 bases outside the gene matches. Germline CDR1 is SGHRS and CDR2 is YFSETQ. The CDR3 is CASSSGLAGSTDTQYF. CDR3 coding DNA: TGCGCCAGCAGCTCCGGACTAGCGGGCAGCACAGATACGCAGTATTTT.

The chain combines TRBV18 with TRBJ2-2, with a weak D call TRBD1 (6 bases). Per the germline V gene, CDR1 is KGHSH and CDR2 is LQKENI. The length of the CDR3 is 16 residues. V shed 0 bases and J shed 8 bases, with 16 bases lying between them. The CDR3 reads CASSPPKQGNLGELFF. Here the CDR3 DNA reads TGTGCCAGCTCACCACCCAAGCAGGGGAATTTGGGGGAGCTGTTTTTT.

This clone was found once. J is TRBJ2-2 and V is TRBV2; tentatively, D is TRBD1 (5 bases). Per germline, CDR1 SNHLY and CDR2 FYNNEI. The CDR3 spans 15 residues. The V end was cut by 7 bases, the J end by 0 bases, with 12 bases between. This chain's CDR3 is CASTLTASNTGELFF. The DNA of the CDR3 is TGTGCCAGCACGTTGACAGCATCGAACACCGGGGAGCTGTTTTTT.

In this sample, this clone turned up a few times. The chain recombines TRBV7-8 with TRBJ1-1; no clear D. Between the trimmed V and J ends, which lost 5 bases and 6 bases, there was a span of 13 bases. Per the germline V gene, CDR1 is SGHVS and CDR2 is FQNEAQ. CDR3 length: 13 residues. CDR3 bases: TGTGCCAGCAGCCCCCGGCGGGATTCTGAAGCTTTCTTT. Its protein product is CASSPRRDSEAFF.

This chain links TRBV6-1 with TRBJ2-1, with 8 bases aligning to TRBD2. This CDR3 is 18 amino acids long. Germline V gives CDR1 MNHNS, CDR2 SASEGT. Trimming removed 4 bases from V and 0 bases from J; junction bases left unmatched: 11. DNA for the CDR3: TGTGCCAGCAGTGGGCTAGCGGGCTTAGGGAGCTCCTACAATGAGCAGTTCTTC. Amino acid sequence: CASSGLAGLGSSYNEQFF.

There are a few counts of this clone. J is TRBJ2-5 and V is TRBV30; D gene ambiguous. Trimming stripped 2 bases from V and 0 bases from J, with 10 bases between. Germline V gene sequence: CDR1 GTSNPN, CDR2 SVGIG (reference sequence). The CDR3 runs to 14 residues. The CDR3 DNA is TGTGCCTGGAGTAGTGACATAGACCAAGAGACCCAGTACTTC. Translated: CAWSSDIDQETQYF.

The V and J genes are TRBV7-2 and TRBJ2-7; D uncertain. Germline V gives CDR1 SGHTA, CDR2 FQGNSA. The germline V and J ends were trimmed by 3 bases and 0 bases, with 18 bases remaining between them. The CDR3 consists of 17 residues. The CDR3 DNA reads TGTGCCAGCAGCTTTTTCCCGCAGACGGCCGTCTCCTACGAGCAGTACTTC. It codes for CASSFFPQTAVSYEQYF.

The chain employs TRBV2 and TRBJ2-7, with D unclear. The CDR3 totals 11 residues. Germline V CDR1 and CDR2: SNHLY, FYNNEI. V was cut by 3 bases and J by 6 bases, with 6 bases left in between. The CDR3 protein is CASSDFSEQYF. Written as DNA, the CDR3 is TGTGCCAGCAGTGACTTTTCCGAGCAGTACTTC.

The V call is TRBV5-1, the J call TRBJ2-7, with D hard to call. Trimming cost V 2 bases and J 2 bases, with 14 bases left between them. This CDR3 spans 15 amino acids. Germline lookup yields CDR1 SGHRS and CDR2 YFSETQ. The CDR3 bases are TGCGCCAGCAGCTTCGCTCCGGGTGGACCCTACGAGCAGTACTTC. This codes for CASSFAPGGPYEQYF.

This chain uses TRBV7-2 with TRBJ2-5; no clear D. Trimming stripped 5 bases from V and 1 base from J, with 14 bases between. The CDR3 is 15 residues long. CDR1 and CDR2 (germline): SGHTA, FQGNSA. The CDR3 loop reads CASSPRVSPQETQYF. The CDR3 DNA is TGTGCCAGCAGCCCCCGGGTGAGCCCCCAAGAGACCCAGTACTTC.

This chain links TRBV27 with TRBJ2-7, with a weak D call TRBD1 (5 bases). The germline V gene has CDR1 MNHEY and CDR2 SMNVEV (reference sequence). V was cut by 6 bases and J by 5 bases, with 17 bases left in between. CDR3 size: 14 residues. The CDR3 DNA sequence: TGTGCCAGCAGGTTCTCTGGGGCGATGGACGAGCAGTACTTC. Translated: CASRFSGAMDEQYF.

The chain has TRBV6-5 and TRBJ2-1; 11 bases match TRBD2. V gave up 2 bases and J gave up 8 bases; unmatched junction bases: 2. CDR1 and CDR2 from the germline V gene are MNHEY and SVGAGI. The CDR3 contains 14 residues. The CDR3 here is CASSYTSGSYEQFF. CDR3 nucleotides: TGTGCCAGCAGTTACACTAGCGGGAGTTATGAGCAGTTCTTC.

The V and J genes are TRBV7-8 and TRBJ2-7; a weak D match, TRBD2 (6 bases). The length of the CDR3 is 15 residues. Germline CDR1 is SGHVS and CDR2 is FQNEAQ. With 4 bases removed from V and 3 bases from J, the gap between germline ends came to 16 bases. The CDR3: CASSSIGGWVYEQYF. For the CDR3, the DNA is TGTGCCAGCAGCTCAATTGGAGGGTGGGTCTACGAGCAGTACTTC. Complete variable domain (other parts from reference TRBV7-8 and TRBJ2-7): GAGVSQSPRYKVAKRGQDVALRCDPISGHVSLFWYQQALGQGPEFLTYFQNEAQLDKSGLPSDRFFAERPEGSVSTLKIQRTQQEDSAVYLCASSSIGGWVYEQYFGPGTRLTVT.

The V call is TRBV6-1, the J call TRBJ1-3; D is ambiguous. CDR3 size: 14 residues. V dropped 2 bases and J dropped 4 bases, with 9 bases sitting between them. Germline CDR1 and CDR2: MNHNS and SASEGT. For the CDR3, the DNA is TGTGCCAGCAGTGAACTTGATCGCGGAAACACCATATATTTT. Translating it yields CASSELDRGNTIYF.

The sample holds a few counts of this clone. Other nucleotide sequences from this sample produce the same CDR3. The V and J genes are TRBV30 and TRBJ2-7; no clear D. CDR1 is GTSNPN and CDR2 is SVGIG in the germline V gene (reference sequence). This CDR3 spans 11 amino acids. Trimming took off 0 bases at V and 1 base at J, with 1 base between the two ends. This CDR3 reads CAWSVSYEQYF. CDR3 sequence (DNA): TGTGCCTGGAGTGTATCCTACGAGCAGTACTTC.

The chain joins TRBV7-9 to TRBJ2-7; no clear D. Trimming pared 1 base from V and 4 bases from J, leaving 11 bases between. Germline V lookup: CDR1 SEHNR, CDR2 FQNEAQ (reference sequence). The CDR3 extends over 14 amino acids. The CDR3 DNA sequence: TGTGCCAGCAGCTTAGATCGATTATTTTACGAGCAGTACTTC. It encodes CASSLDRLFYEQYF.

The V and J genes are TRBV10-2 and TRBJ2-2; a possible D gene is TRBD2 (5 bases). Germline assignment: CDR1 WSHSY and CDR2 SAAADI. Trimming pared 6 bases from V and 5 bases from J, leaving 13 bases between. This CDR3 spans 14 amino acids. CDR3 region: CASREVLVTGELFF. As DNA, the CDR3 is TGCGCCAGCAGAGAAGTACTAGTGACCGGGGAGCTGTTTTTT.